Each of the 16 T cell receptor beta chains below was sequenced from the same sample in a study of blood T cell repertoires in COVID-19. Some clones are missing from TCRdb's copy, which holds only in-frame ones; the method was immunoSEQ multiplex PCR. The table shows around 15,000 clones, with about 91% occurring only once. The sample consisted of peripheral blood. Receptor source: a human donor in a cohort sampled during active COVID-19.

The CDR3 reads CASSKFPGCYEQYF. The CDR3 bases are TGTGCCAGCAGCAAATTCCCAGGATGCTACGAGCAGTACTTC. V is TRBV21-1 and J is TRBJ2-7; whether TRBD1, the table's D call, matches the DNA was not checked. TRBV21-1 is described as a pseudogene. This CDR3 spans 14 amino acids.

The rearrangement uses TRBV19 and TRBJ2-1, with D tentatively TRBD2 (6 bases). This CDR3 region has 19 residues. V was cut by 3 bases and J by 6 bases, with 27 bases left in between. From germline, CDR1 is LNHDA and CDR2 SQIVND (reference sequence). CDR3 coding DNA: TGTGCCAGTAGTATGCAGACGCTGGGGCGGGGTGATCTAATCAATGAGCAGTTCTTC. Its protein product is CASSMQTLGRGDLINEQFF.

V gene TRBV11-2 combines with J gene TRBJ1-5; D is unclear. Per the germline V gene, CDR1 is SGHAT and CDR2 is FQNNGV. The germline V and J ends were trimmed by 4 bases and 3 bases, with 19 bases remaining between them. The CDR3 has 17 amino acids. The CDR3 protein is CASSYTLTVNHNQPQHF. The CDR3 nucleotides read TGTGCCAGCAGCTACACTCTAACAGTGAACCACAATCAGCCCCAGCATTTT.

This chain uses TRBV18 with TRBJ2-1, with 14 bases that match TRBD2. This CDR3 spans 16 amino acids. V dropped 4 bases and J dropped 8; count of bases not matched to a gene: 7. Germline V gene lookup returns CDR1 KGHSH and CDR2 LQKENI. The CDR3 DNA reads as TGTGCCAGCTCACTCGGACTAGCGGGGGGTATGGATGAGCAGTTCTTC. Translation: CASSLGLAGGMDEQFF.

This chain connects TRBV10-3 to TRBJ2-7, with D perhaps matching TRBD2 (6 bases). V was clipped by 7 bases and J by 0 bases, with 13 bases between them. The CDR3 is made up of 14 amino acids. Germline V gene data show CDR1 as ENHRY and CDR2 as SYGVKD. The CDR3 is CAIKEGRDSYEQYF. The CDR3 region has the DNA TGTGCCATCAAGGAGGGTCGAGACTCCTACGAGCAGTACTTC.

This chain links TRBV14 with TRBJ2-7, with D unclear. CDR1 SGHDN and CDR2 FVKESK come from the germline V gene. The CDR3 is 15 amino acids. V dropped 4 bases and J dropped 3 bases, with 16 bases sitting between them. The CDR3 bases are TGTGCCAGCAGCCCCCTAGGTGGCAGCCGCTACGAGCAGTACTTC. It translates to CASSPLGGSRYEQYF.

This rearrangement joins TRBV5-5 to TRBJ1-2; 7 nucleotides line up with TRBD1. Germline V CDR1 and CDR2: SGHKS, YYEKEE (reference sequence). The CDR3 has 16 residues. With V trimmed by 4 bases and J by 4 bases, 13 bases remained unmatched. CDR3 sequence (DNA): TGTGCCAGCAGCCGTTACACACCGGGACAGCCCTATGGCTACACCTTC. It translates to CASSRYTPGQPYGYTF. The full variable domain, its missing parts supplied by reference TRBV5-5 and TRBJ1-2, is DAGVTQSPTHLIKTRGQQVTLRCSPISGHKSVSWYQQVLGQGPQFIFQYYEKEERGRGNFPDRFSARQFPNYSSELNVNALLLGDSALYLCASSRYTPGQPYGYTFGSGTRLTVV.

The V call is TRBV28, the J call TRBJ2-1, with D unresolved. CDR1 is MDHEN, CDR2 SYDVKM, per germline. With 2 bases removed from V and 9 bases from J, the gap between germline ends came to 5 bases. The CDR3 is made up of 11 amino acids. CDR3 protein: CASSLIAEQFF. DNA of the CDR3: TGTGCCAGCAGTTTAATAGCTGAGCAGTTCTTC. Based on the CDR3 plus reference TRBV28 and TRBJ2-1, the full variable domain is DVKVTQSSRYLVKRTGEKVFLECVQDMDHENMFWYRQDPGLGLRLIYFSYDVKMKEKGDIPEGYSVSREKKERFSLILESASTNQTSMYLCASSLIAEQFFGPGTRLTVL.

The CDR3 protein is CASSLGYRGSKNIQYF. Written as DNA, the CDR3 is TGTGCCAGCAGCTTAGGTTACCGCGGCAGCAAAAACATTCAGTACTTC. The chain is built from TRBV7-8 and TRBJ2-4; D is ambiguous. This CDR3 has 16 amino acids. V was cut by 1 base and J by 3 bases, with 13 bases left in between. In germline, CDR1 is SGHVS, CDR2 FQNEAQ.

J is TRBJ2-5 and V is TRBV5-1, with 12 nucleotides matching TRBD2. Trimming at V came to 3 bases and at J to 4 bases, leaving 7 bases not matched to a gene. The CDR3 covers 16 residues. CDR1 SGHRS and CDR2 YFSETQ come from the germline V gene. The CDR3 protein is CASSSSGGARRETQYF. The CDR3 bases are TGCGCCAGCAGCTCTAGCGGGGGGGCCAGAAGAGAGACCCAGTACTTC.

The rearrangement links TRBV6-5 to TRBJ1-1; no firm D call. This CDR3 comprises 13 residues. Germline CDR1 and CDR2: MNHEY and SVGAGI. V lost 2 bases to trimming and J lost 5 bases, with 9 bases between them. The CDR3 loop is CASSYTTRTEAFF. CDR3 sequence (DNA): TGTGCCAGCAGTTACACAACACGAACTGAAGCTTTCTTT.

The chain combines TRBV19 with TRBJ2-3, with 10 bases matching TRBD2. In germline, CDR1 is LNHDA, CDR2 SQIVND (reference sequence). The CDR3 runs 17 residues. V was clipped by 5 bases and J by 2 bases; unmatched bases: 10. The CDR3 protein is CASSPTSGTAFTDTQYF. CDR3 nucleotide sequence: TGTGCCAGTAGTCCTACTAGCGGGACGGCATTCACAGATACGCAGTATTTT.

The chain employs TRBV25-1 and TRBJ1-3; 9 nucleotides match TRBD1. CDR1 and CDR2 (germline): MGHDK, SYGVNS. Trimming took 5 bases from V and 4 from J; bases not matched to a gene: 3. CDR3 length: 14 residues. The chain's CDR3 is CASSWTGAGNTIYF. The CDR3 DNA is TGTGCCAGCAGTTGGACAGGGGCAGGAAACACCATATATTTT.

The chain is built from TRBV11-2 and TRBJ2-3; D might be TRBD2 (5 bases). Between the trimmed V and J ends, which lost 2 bases and 0 bases, there was a span of 12 bases. This CDR3 spans 16 amino acids. Germline V lookup: CDR1 SGHAT, CDR2 FQNNGV. The CDR3 coding sequence is TGTGCCAGCAGCTTACGGGAACATAGGAGCACAGATACGCAGTATTTT. Translating it yields CASSLREHRSTDTQYF. The whole variable domain, filled in from reference TRBV11-2 and TRBJ2-3, reads EAGVAQSPRYKIIEKRQSVAFWCNPISGHATLYWYQQILGQGPKLLIQFQNNGVVDDSQLPKDRFSAERLKGVDSTLKIQPAKLEDSAVYLCASSLREHRSTDTQYFGPGTRLTVL.

The chain combines TRBV15 with TRBJ2-1; 8 positions agree with TRBD2. The CDR3 runs to 13 residues. Germline V gene data show CDR1 as LNHNV and CDR2 as YYDKDF (reference sequence). Germline trimming cut 1 base from V and 9 bases from J; bases unmatched to any gene: 2. CDR3 nucleotides: TGTGCCACCAGCAGAGGGACTAGCACTGAGCAGTTCTTC. It yields the protein CATSRGTSTEQFF.

The V and J genes are TRBV6-6 and TRBJ2-2; D remains ambiguous. CDR1 MNHNY and CDR2 SVGAGI come from the germline V gene (reference sequence). The CDR3 is 16 residues long. The V end was cut by 2 bases, the J end by 5 bases, with 15 bases between. The chain's CDR3 is CASSYIGLVPTGELFF. The CDR3 region has the DNA TGTGCCAGCAGTTACATTGGCCTAGTCCCGACCGGGGAGCTGTTTTTT.